This T cell receptor (beta chain) was sequenced for a study of OX40 agonist ivuxolimab in advanced cancers. Turning to the study itself: Patients in dose escalation had liver, melanoma, kidney or head and neck cancers. Study-wide points: At 0.1 to 3.0 mg/kg and by week 6, CD4+ and CD8+ T cells in the blood had expanded clonally.

Of note for this clone: Antigen specificity is unknown.

Germline V gives CDR1 SGHRS, CDR2 YFSETQ. V was clipped by 2 bases and J by 6 bases; unmatched bases: 3. CDR3 length: 14 amino acids. Assay used: immunoSEQ multiplex PCR; TCRdb lists only in-frame clones, some missing. The sample has 80,000 to 95,000 clones, about nine tenths seen once. Patients were ruled out by autoimmune disease history or systemic immunosuppression. V usage is TRBV5-1 and J usage is TRBJ2-4; TRBD1 agrees at 9 bases. The sample consisted of CD4+ or CD8+ T cells sorted from blood, taken in a trial of the OX40 agonist ivuxolimab. The sequence derives from an adult with an advanced solid tumor such as melanoma, head and neck, liver or kidney cancer. The CDR3 DNA reads as TGCGCCAGCAGCTTAGACAGGGGGGTAAACATTCAGTACTTC. Translating gives CASSLDRGVNIQYF.